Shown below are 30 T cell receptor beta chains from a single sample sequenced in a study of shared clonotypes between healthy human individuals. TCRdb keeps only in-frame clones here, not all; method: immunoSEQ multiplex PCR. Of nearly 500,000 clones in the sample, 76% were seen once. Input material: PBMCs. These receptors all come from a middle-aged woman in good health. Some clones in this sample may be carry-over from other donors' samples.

The CDR3, as DNA: TGTGCCAGCAGCTTAGCGGGGAGCGGGAGGTACGAGCAGTACTTC. The encoded protein is CASSLAGSGRYEQYF. The chain joins TRBV7-8 to TRBJ2-7; 9 bases agree with TRBD2. Germline V gives CDR1 SGHVS, CDR2 FQNEAQ. This CDR3 is built from 15 residues. The J segment lost 4 bases and the V segment lost 0 bases, leaving 4 bases of the junction unmatched.

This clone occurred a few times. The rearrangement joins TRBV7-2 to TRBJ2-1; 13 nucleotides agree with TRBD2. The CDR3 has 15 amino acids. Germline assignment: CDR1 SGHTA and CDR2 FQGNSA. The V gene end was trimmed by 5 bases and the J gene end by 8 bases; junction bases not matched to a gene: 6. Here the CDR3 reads CASSPQGLAGDEQFF. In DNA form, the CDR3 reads TGTGCCAGCAGCCCACAAGGACTAGCGGGAGATGAGCAGTTCTTC.

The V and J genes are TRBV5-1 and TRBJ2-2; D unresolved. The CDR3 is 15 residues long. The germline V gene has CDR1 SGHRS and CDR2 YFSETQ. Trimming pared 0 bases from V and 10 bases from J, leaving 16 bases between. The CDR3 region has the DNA TGCGCCAGCAGCTTGGGGACCCGGATTTCCGAGGAGCTGTTTTTT. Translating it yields CASSLGTRISEELFF.

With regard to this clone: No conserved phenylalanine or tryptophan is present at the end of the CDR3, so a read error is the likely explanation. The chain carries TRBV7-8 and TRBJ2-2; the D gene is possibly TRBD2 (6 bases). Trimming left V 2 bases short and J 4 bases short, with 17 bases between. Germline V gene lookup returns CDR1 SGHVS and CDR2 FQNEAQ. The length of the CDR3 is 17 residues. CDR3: CASSLRMSGWGTGELFL. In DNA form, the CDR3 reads TGTGCCAGCAGCTTACGGATGAGCGGGTGGGGCACCGGGGAGCTGTTTCTT.

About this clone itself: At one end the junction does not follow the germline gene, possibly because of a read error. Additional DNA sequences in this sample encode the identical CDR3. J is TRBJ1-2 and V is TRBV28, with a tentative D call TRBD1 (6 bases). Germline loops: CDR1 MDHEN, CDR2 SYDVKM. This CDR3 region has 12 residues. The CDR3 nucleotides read TGCGCCACCTTGACAGGTGGCTATGGCTACACCTTC. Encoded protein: CATLTGGYGYTF.

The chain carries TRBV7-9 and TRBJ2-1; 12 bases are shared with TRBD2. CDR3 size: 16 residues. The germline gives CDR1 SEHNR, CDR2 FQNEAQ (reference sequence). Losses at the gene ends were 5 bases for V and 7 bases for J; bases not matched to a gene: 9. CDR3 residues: CASSPLAGGVRNEQFF. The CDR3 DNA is TGTGCCAGCAGCCCCCTAGCGGGAGGGGTTAGGAATGAGCAGTTCTTC.

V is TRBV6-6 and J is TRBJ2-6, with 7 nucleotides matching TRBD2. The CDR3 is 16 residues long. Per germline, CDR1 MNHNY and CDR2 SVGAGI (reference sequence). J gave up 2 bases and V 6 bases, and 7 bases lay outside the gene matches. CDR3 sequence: CASSLGLGAGANVLTF. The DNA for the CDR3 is TGTGCCAGCAGCCTTGGACTAGGAGCTGGGGCCAACGTCCTGACTTTC.

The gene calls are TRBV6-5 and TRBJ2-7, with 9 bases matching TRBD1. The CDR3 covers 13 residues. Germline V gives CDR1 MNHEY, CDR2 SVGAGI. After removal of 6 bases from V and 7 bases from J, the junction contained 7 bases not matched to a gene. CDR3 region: CASSSGTGWEQYF. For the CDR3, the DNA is TGTGCCAGCAGCTCCGGGACAGGGTGGGAGCAGTACTTC.

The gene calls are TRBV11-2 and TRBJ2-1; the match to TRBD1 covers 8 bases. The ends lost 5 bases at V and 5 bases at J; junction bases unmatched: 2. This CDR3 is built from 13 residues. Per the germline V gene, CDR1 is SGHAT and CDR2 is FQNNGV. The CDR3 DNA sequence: TGTGCCAGCAGCCAGGACAGGGACAATGAGCAGTTCTTC. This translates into CASSQDRDNEQFF. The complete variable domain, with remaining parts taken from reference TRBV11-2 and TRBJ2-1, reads EAGVAQSPRYKIIEKRQSVAFWCNPISGHATLYWYQQILGQGPKLLIQFQNNGVVDDSQLPKDRFSAERLKGVDSTLKIQPAKLEDSAVYLCASSQDRDNEQFFGPGTRLTVL.

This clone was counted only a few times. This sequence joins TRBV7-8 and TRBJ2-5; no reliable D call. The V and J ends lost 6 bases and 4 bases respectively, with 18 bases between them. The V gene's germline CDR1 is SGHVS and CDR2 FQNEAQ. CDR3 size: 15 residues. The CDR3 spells CASSRDVGAAETQYF. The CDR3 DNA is TGTGCCAGCAGTCGAGATGTGGGCGCTGCAGAGACCCAGTACTTC.

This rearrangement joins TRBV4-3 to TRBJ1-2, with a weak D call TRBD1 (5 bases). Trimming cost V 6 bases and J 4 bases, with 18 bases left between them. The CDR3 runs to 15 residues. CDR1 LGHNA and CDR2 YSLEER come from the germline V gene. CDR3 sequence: CASRLTGVSGYGYTF. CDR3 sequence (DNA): TGCGCCAGCAGGTTAACAGGAGTTTCGGGCTATGGCTACACCTTC.

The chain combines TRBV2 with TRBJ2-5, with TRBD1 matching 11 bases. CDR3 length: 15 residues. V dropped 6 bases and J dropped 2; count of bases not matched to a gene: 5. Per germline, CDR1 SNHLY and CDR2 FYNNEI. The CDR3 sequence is CASSRDRGGQETQYF. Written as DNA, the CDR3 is TGTGCCAGCAGCAGGGACAGGGGGGGACAAGAGACCCAGTACTTC.

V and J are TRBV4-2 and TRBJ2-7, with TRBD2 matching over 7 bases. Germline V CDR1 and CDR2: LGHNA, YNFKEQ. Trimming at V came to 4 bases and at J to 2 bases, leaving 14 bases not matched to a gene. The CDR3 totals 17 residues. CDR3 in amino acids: CASSLSLPRGTTYEQYF. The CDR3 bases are TGTGCCAGCAGCCTTTCTCTCCCCCGCGGGACTACCTACGAGCAGTACTTC.

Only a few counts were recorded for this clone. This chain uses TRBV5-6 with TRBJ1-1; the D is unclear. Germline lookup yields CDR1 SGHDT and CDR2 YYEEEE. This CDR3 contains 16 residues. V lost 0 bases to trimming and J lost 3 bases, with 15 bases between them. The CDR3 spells CASSLVRLNGHTEAFF. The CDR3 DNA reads TGTGCCAGCAGCTTGGTAAGGCTGAATGGGCACACTGAAGCTTTCTTT. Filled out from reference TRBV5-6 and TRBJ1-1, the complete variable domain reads DAGVTQSPTHLIKTRGQQVTLRCSPKSGHDTVSWYQQALGQGPQFIFQYYEEEERQRGNFPDRFSGHQFPNYSSELNVNALLLGDSALYLCASSLVRLNGHTEAFFGQGTRLTVV.

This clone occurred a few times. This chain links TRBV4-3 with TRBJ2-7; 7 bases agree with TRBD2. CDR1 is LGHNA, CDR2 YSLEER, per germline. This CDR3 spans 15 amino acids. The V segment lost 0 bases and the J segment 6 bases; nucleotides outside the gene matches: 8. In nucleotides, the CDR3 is TGCGCCAGCAGCCAAGATCGGGCGGGAGAAGGCGAGCAGTACTTC. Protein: CASSQDRAGEGEQYF.

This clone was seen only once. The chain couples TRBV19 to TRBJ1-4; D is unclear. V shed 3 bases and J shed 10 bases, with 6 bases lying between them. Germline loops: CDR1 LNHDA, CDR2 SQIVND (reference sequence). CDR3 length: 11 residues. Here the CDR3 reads CASSIGGKLFF. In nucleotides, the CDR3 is TGTGCCAGTAGTATCGGAGGAAAACTGTTTTTT.

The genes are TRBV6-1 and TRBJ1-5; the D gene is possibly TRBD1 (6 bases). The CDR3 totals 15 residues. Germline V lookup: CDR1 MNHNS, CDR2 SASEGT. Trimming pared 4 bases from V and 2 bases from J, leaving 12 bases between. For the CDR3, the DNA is TGTGCCAGCAGTGGCAGGGGAATCGGCAATCAGCCCCAGCATTTT. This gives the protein CASSGRGIGNQPQHF.

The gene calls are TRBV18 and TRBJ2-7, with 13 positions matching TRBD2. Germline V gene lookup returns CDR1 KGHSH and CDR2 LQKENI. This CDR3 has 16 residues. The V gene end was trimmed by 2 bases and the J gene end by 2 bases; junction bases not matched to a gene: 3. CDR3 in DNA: TGTGCCAGCTCACCAACGGGACTAGCGGGGACCTACGAGCAGTACTTC. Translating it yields CASSPTGLAGTYEQYF. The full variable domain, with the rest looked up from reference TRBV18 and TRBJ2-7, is NAGVMQNPRHLVRRRGQEARLRCSPMKGHSHVYWYRQLPEEGLKFMVYLQKENIIDESGMPKERFSAEFPKEGPSILRIQQVVRGDSAAYFCASSPTGLAGTYEQYFGPGTRLTVT.

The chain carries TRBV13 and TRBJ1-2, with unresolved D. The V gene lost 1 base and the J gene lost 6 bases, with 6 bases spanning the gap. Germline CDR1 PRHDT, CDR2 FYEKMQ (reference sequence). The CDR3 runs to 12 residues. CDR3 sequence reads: CASSLDGNGYTF. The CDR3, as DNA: TGTGCCAGCAGCTTAGACGGGAATGGCTACACCTTC.

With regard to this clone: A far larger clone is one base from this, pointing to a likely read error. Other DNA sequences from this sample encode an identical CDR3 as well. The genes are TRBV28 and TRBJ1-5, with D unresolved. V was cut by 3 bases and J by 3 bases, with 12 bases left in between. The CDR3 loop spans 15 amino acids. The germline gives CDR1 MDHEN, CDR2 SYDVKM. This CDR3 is CASSFGDRDNQPQHF. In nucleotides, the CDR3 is TGTGCCAGCAGTTTTGGGGATAGGGACAATCAGCCCCAGCATTTT.

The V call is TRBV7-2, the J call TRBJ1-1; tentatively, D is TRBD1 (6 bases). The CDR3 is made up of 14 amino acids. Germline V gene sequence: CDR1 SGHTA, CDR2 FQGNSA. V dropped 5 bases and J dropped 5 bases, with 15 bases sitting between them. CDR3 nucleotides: TGTGCCAGCAGCCCCCGACCAAGGGGGACTGAAGCTTTCTTT. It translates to CASSPRPRGTEAFF.

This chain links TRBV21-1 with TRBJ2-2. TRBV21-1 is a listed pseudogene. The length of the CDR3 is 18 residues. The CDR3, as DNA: TGTGCCAGCAGCAAGATCCGACAGAGGGGTCGTAACACCGGGGAGCTGTTTTTT. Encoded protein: CASSKIRQRGRNTGELFF.

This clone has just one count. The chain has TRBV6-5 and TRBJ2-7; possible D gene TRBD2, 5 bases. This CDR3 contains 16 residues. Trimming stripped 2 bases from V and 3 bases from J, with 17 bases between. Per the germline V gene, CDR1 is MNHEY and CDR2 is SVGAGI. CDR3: CASSYGRRGGDYEQYF. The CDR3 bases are TGTGCCAGCAGTTACGGCCGGAGAGGAGGAGACTACGAGCAGTACTTC.

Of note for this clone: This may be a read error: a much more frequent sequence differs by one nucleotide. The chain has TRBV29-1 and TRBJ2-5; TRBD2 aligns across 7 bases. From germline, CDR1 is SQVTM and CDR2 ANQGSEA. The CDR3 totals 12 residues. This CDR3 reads CSVERGDGAQHF. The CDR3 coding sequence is TGCAGCGTTGAACGGGGGGACGGGGCCCAGCACTTC.

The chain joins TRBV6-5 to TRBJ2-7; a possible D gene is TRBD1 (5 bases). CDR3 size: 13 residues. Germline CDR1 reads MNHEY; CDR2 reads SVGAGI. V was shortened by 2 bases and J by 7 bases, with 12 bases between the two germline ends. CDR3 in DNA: TGTGCCAGCAGTTACGTGGGGCAGAGTGAGCAGTACTTC. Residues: CASSYVGQSEQYF.

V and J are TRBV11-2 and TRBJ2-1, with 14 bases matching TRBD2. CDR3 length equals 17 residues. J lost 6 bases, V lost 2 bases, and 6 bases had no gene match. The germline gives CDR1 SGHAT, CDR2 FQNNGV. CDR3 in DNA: TGTGCCAGCAGCTTACCCGGACTAGCGGGAGGTGGCAATGAGCAGTTCTTC. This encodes CASSLPGLAGGGNEQFF. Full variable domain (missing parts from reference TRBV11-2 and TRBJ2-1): EAGVAQSPRYKIIEKRQSVAFWCNPISGHATLYWYQQILGQGPKLLIQFQNNGVVDDSQLPKDRFSAERLKGVDSTLKIQPAKLEDSAVYLCASSLPGLAGGGNEQFFGPGTRLTVL.

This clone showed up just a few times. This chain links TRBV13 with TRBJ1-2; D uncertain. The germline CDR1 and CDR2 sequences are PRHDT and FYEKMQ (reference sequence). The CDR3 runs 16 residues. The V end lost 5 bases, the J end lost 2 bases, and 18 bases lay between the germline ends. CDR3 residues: CASSTPKTAENYGYTF. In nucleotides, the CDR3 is TGTGCCAGCAGCACCCCGAAAACAGCCGAGAACTATGGCTACACCTTC. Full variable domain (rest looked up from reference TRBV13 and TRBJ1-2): AAGVIQSPRHLIKEKRETATLKCYPIPRHDTVYWYQQGPGQDPQFLISFYEKMQSDKGSIPDRFSAQQFSDYHSELNMSSLELGDSALYFCASSTPKTAENYGYTFGSGTRLTVV.

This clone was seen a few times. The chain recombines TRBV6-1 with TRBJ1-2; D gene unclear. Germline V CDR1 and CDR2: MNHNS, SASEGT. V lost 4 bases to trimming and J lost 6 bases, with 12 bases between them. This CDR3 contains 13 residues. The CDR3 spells CASSGAQRDGYTF. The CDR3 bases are TGTGCCAGCAGTGGAGCCCAACGGGATGGCTACACCTTC.

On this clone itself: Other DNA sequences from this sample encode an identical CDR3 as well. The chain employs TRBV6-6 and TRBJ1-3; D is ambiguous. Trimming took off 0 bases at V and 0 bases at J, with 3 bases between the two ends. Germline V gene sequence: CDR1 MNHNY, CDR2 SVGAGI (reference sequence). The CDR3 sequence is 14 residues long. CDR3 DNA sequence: TGTGCCAGCAGTTACTCAGGCTCTGGAAACACCATATATTTT. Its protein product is CASSYSGSGNTIYF.

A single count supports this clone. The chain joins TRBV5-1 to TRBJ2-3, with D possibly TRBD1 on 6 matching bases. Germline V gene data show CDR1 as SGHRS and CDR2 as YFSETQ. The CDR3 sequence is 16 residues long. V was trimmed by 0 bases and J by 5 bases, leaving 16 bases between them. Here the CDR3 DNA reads TGCGCCAGCAGCTTGGGGGACAAGGGACGAGGAGATACGCAGTATTTT. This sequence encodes CASSLGDKGRGDTQYF.